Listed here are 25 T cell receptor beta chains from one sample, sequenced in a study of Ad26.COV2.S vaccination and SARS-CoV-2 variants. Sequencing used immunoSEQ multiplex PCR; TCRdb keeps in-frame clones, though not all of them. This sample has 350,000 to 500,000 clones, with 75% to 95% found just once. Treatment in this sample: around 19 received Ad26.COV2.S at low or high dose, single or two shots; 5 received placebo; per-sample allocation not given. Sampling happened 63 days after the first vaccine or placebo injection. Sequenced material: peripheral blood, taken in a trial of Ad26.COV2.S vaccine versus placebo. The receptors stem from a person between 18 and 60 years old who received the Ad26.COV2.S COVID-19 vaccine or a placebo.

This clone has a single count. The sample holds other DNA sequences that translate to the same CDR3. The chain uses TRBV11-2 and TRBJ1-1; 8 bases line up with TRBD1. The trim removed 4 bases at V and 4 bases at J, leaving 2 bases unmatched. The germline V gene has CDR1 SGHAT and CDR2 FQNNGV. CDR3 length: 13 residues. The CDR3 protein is CASSSDRGTEAFF. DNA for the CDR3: TGTGCCAGCAGCTCCGACAGGGGCACTGAAGCTTTCTTT.

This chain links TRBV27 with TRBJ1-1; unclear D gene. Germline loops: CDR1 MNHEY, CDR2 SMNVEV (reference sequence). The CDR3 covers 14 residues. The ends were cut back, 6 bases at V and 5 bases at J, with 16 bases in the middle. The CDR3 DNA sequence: TGTGCCAGCAGCCGGGTTCTGAGGGCAACTGAAGCTTTCTTT. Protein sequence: CASSRVLRATEAFF.

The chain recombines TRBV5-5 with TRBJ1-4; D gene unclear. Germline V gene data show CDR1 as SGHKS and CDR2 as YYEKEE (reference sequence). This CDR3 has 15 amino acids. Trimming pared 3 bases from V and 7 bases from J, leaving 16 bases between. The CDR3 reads CASSSDRSVPEKLFF. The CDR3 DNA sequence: TGTGCCAGCAGCTCGGATCGATCAGTCCCTGAAAAACTGTTTTTT.

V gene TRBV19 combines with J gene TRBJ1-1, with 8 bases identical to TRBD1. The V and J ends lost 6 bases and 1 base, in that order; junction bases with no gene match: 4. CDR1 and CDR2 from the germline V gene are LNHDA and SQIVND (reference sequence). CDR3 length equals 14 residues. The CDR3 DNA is TGTGCCAGTAGAGCTGACAGGGGGAACACTGAAGCTTTCTTT. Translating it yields CASRADRGNTEAFF. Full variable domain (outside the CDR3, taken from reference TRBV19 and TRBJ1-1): DGGITQSPKYLFRKEGQNVTLSCEQNLNHDAMYWYRQDPGQGLRLIYYSQIVNDFQKGDIAEGYSVSREKKESFPLTVTSAQKNPTAFYLCASRADRGNTEAFFGQGTRLTVV.

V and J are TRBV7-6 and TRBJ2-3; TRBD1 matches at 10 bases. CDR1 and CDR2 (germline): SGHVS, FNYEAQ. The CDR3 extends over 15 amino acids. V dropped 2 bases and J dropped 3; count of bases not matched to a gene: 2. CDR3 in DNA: TGTGCCAGCAGCTTAAGGACAGGGGGAACAGATACGCAGTATTTT. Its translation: CASSLRTGGTDTQYF.

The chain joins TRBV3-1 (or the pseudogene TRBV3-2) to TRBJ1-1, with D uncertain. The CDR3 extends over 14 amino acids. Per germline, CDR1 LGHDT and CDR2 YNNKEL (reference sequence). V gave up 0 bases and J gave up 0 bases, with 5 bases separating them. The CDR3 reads CASSQDTLNTEAFF. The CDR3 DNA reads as TGTGCCAGCAGCCAAGATACGTTGAACACTGAAGCTTTCTTT.

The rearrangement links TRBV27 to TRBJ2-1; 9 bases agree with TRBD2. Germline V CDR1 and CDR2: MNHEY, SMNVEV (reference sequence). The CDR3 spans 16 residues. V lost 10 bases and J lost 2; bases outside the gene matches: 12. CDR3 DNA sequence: TGTGCCACCACGATCAAACGACTAGCGGCCTACAATGAGCAGTTCTTC. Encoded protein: CATTIKRLAAYNEQFF.

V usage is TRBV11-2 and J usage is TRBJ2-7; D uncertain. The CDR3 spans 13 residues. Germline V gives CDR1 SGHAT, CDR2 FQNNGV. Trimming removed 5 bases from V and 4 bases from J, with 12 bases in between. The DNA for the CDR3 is TGTGCCAGCAGCCAGACAAATCGGTACGAGCAGTACTTC. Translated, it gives CASSQTNRYEQYF. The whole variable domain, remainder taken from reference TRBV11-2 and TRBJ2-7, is EAGVAQSPRYKIIEKRQSVAFWCNPISGHATLYWYQQILGQGPKLLIQFQNNGVVDDSQLPKDRFSAERLKGVDSTLKIQPAKLEDSAVYLCASSQTNRYEQYFGPGTRLTVT.

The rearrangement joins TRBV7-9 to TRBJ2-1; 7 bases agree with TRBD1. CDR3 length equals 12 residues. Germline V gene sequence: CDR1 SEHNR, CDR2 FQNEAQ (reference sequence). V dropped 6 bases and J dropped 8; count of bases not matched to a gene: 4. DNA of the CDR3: TGTGCCAGCAGTCATACAGGGGATGAGCAGTTCTTC. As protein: CASSHTGDEQFF.

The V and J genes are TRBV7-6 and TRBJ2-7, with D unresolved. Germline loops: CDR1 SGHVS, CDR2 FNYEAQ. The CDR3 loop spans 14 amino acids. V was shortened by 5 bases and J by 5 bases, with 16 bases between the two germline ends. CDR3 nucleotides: TGTGCCAGCAGCCTCACCGGGCCCATGGACGAGCAGTACTTC. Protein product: CASSLTGPMDEQYF.

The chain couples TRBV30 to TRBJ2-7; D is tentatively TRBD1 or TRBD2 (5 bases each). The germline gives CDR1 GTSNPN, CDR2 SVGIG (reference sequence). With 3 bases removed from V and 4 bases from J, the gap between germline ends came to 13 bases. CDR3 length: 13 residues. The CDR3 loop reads CAWSPGPIYEQYF. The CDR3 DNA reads TGTGCCTGGAGCCCGGGACCGATATACGAGCAGTACTTC.

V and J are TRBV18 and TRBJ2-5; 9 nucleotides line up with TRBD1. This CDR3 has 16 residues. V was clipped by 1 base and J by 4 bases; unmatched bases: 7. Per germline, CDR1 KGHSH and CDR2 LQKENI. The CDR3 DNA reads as TGTGCCAGCTCACCACTAGGGACAGGGTTAGGAGAGACCCAGTACTTC. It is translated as CASSPLGTGLGETQYF.

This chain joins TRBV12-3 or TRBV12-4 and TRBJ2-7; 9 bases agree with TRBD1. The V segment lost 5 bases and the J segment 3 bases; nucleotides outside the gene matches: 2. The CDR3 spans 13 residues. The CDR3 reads CASSRTGVYEQYF. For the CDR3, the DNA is TGTGCCAGCAGTCGGACAGGGGTCTACGAGCAGTACTTC.

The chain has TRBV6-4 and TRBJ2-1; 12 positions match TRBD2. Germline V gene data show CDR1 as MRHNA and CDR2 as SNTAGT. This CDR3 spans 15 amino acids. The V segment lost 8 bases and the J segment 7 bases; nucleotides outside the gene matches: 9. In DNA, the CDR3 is TGTGCCAGCTCCTCAGGACTAGCGGGAAGGAATGAGCAGTTCTTC. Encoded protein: CASSSGLAGRNEQFF.

CDR3 region: CASSLEASGFYEQYF. In DNA form, the CDR3 reads TGTGCCAGCAGCTTAGAGGCATCAGGGTTCTACGAGCAGTACTTC. The chain combines TRBV11-2 with TRBJ2-7; possibly TRBD1 for D (5 bases). CDR3 size: 15 residues. Germline V gene lookup returns CDR1 SGHAT and CDR2 FQNNGV. V lost 0 bases, J lost 3 bases, and 12 bases lay in between.

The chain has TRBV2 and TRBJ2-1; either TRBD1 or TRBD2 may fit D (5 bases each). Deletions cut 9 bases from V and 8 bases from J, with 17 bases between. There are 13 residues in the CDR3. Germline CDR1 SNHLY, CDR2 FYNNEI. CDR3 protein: CARGDLGTDEQFF. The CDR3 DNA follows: TGTGCCAGAGGAGACCTTGGGACCGATGAGCAGTTCTTC.

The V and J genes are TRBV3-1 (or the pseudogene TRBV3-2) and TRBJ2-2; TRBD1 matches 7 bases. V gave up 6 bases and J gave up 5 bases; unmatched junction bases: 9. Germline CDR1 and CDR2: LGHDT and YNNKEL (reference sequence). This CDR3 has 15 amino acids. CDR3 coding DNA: TGTGCCAGCAGTCAATCACCGACAGGGACCGGGGAGCTGTTTTTT. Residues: CASSQSPTGTGELFF.

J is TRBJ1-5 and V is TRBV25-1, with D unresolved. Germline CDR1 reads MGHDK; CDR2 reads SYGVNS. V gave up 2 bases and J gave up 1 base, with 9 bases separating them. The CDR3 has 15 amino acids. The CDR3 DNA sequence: TGTGCCAGCAGTGAACCAAGGGAGAGCAATCAGCCCCAGCATTTT. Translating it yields CASSEPRESNQPQHF.

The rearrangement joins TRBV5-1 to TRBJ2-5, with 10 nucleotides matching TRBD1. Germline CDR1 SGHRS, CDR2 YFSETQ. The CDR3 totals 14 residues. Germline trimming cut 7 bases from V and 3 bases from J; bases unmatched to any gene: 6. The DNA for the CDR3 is TGCGCCAGCCACCGGGGACAGGGGAAAGAGACCCAGTACTTC. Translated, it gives CASHRGQGKETQYF.

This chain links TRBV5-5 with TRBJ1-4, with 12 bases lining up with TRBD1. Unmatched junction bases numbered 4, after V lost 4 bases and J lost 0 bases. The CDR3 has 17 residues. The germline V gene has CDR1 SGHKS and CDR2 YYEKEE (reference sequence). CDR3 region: CASSRGTGGTTNEKLFF. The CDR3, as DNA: TGTGCCAGCAGCCGAGGGACAGGGGGCACAACTAATGAAAAACTGTTTTTT.

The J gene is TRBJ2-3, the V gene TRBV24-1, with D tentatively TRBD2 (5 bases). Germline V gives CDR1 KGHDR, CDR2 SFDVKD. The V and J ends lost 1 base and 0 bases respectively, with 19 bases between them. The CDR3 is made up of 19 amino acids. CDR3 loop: CATSDFIVPGTSSTDTQYF. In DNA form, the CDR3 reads TGTGCCACCAGTGATTTCATCGTACCGGGAACGTCTAGCACAGATACGCAGTATTTT.

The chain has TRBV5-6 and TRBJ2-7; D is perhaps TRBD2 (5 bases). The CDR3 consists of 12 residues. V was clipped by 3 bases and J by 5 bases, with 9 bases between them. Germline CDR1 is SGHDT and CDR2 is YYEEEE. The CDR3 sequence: CASSSLVNEQYF. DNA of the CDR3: TGTGCCAGCAGCTCACTAGTAAACGAGCAGTACTTC.

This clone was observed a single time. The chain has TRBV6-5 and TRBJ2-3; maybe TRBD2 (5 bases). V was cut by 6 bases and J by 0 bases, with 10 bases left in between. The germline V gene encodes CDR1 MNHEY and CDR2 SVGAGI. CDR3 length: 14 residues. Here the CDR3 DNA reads TGTGCCAGCAGCGTGCGGGCTAGCACAGATACGCAGTATTTT. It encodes CASSVRASTDTQYF.

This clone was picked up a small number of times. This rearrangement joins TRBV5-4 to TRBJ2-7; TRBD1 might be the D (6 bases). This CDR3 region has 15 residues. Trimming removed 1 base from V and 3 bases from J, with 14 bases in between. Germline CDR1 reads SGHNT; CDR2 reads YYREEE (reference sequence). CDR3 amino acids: CASSLPGALHYEQYF. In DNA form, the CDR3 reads TGTGCCAGCAGCTTGCCAGGGGCCCTCCACTACGAGCAGTACTTC.

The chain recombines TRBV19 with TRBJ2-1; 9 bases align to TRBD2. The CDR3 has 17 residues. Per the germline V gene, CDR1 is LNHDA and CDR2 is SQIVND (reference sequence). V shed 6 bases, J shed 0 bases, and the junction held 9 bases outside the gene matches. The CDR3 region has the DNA TGTGCCAGTAGCCCGTCTAGCGGGATCTCCTCCTACAATGAGCAGTTCTTC. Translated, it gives CASSPSSGISSYNEQFF.